This entry describes one T cell receptor (beta chain). The sample comes from a study of T cell repertoires in ileal Crohn's disease. Study as a whole: Biopsies at the proximal margin of the resected specimen form MI samples.

This CDR3 spans 16 amino acids. Germline V gene lookup returns CDR1 SGHVS and CDR2 FQNEAQ. Between the trimmed V and J ends, which lost 0 bases and 5 bases, there was a span of 16 bases. As for time point: proximal margin of the surgical specimen (macroscopically non-inflamed). Profiling relied on immunoSEQ multiplex PCR, and the TCRdb table lists in-frame clones only, not all of them. The sample carries a few thousand clones, roughly three quarters recorded once. Specimen: ileal tissue. The J gene is TRBJ2-5, the V gene TRBV7-8, with D perhaps TRBD2 (6 bases). The sequence was collected from an adult with Crohn's disease. CDR3: CASSLAGGPGRETQYF. The CDR3 region has the DNA TGTGCCAGCAGCTTAGCGGGAGGACCCGGCAGGGAGACCCAGTACTTC. Full variable domain (remainder filled in from reference TRBV7-8 and TRBJ2-5): GAGVSQSPRYKVAKRGQDVALRCDPISGHVSLFWYQQALGQGPEFLTYFQNEAQLDKSGLPSDRFFAERPEGSVSTLKIQRTQQEDSAVYLCASSLAGGPGRETQYFGPGTRLLVL.